Listed below are T cell receptor beta chains from one sample, sequenced in a study of blood T cell repertoires in COVID-19. Profiled with immunoSEQ multiplex PCR; TCRdb holds only in-frame clones, not every one. The data show around 250,000 clones, with approximately 83% seen just once and 1.9% held by the top ten. Specimen: peripheral blood. Every receptor here comes from a man aged 25 to 40 who had recovered from COVID-19. Both conserved end residues are trimmed from each CDR3. Only part of the rows carry a size: once, few, many, or a class if the clone is expanded.

v_call	j_call	clone_size	cdr3_aa
TRBV10-2	TRBJ1-1	-	ASSEGANTEAF
TRBV7-6	TRBJ2-2	-	ASSPLAGNTGELF
TRBV14	TRBJ1-1	-	VSSPLGTGMNTEAF
TRBV5-4	TRBJ1-3	-	ASSLDRAGNTIY
TRBV6-6	TRBJ2-2	-	ALRGGHTGELF
TRBV3-1/TRBV3-2	TRBJ2-7	-	ASSSGTNTYEQY
TRBV28	TRBJ2-2	-	ASSLGDRGPGELF
TRBV5-1	TRBJ2-3	once	ASSLGGGPSSTDTQY
TRBV18	TRBJ1-5	-	ASSGLDNQPQH
TRBV7-9	TRBJ2-2	-	ASSLPLRTGELF
TRBV11-2	TRBJ2-2	-	ASSLDGWGQVNTGELF
TRBV6-5	TRBJ2-1	-	ASSYQRGGHEQF
TRBV5-4	TRBJ1-1	once	ASSRGQVPEAF
TRBV27	TRBJ2-1	-	ASSVNGGIYEQF
TRBV15	TRBJ1-5	-	ATSRDRRQDQPQH
TRBV27	TRBJ2-2	-	ASSPGSSGTGELF
TRBV4-2	TRBJ2-3	-	ASSQVGGGDTQY
TRBV27	TRBJ1-6	-	ASSEQTGYSPLH
TRBV9	TRBJ2-3	-	ASSVEGANGGTQY
TRBV5-1	TRBJ1-1	-	ASRSGGNVSPAF
TRBV6-5	TRBJ2-1	-	ASKPLRSSYNEQF
TRBV5-1	TRBJ2-2	-	ASSGGQGLGELF
TRBV4-1	TRBJ1-2	-	ASSQEGGVNYGYT
TRBV4-2	TRBJ2-1	-	ASSQGPGQGGNEQF
TRBV6-5	TRBJ1-2	-	AIRRGQVDGYT
TRBV6-5	TRBJ1-6	-	ASSERVYNSPLH
TRBV25-1	TRBJ2-2	-	ASSIVTGGTGELF